This T cell receptor beta chain was retrieved from a study of T-cell reconstitution after alpha-beta-depleted transplantation in children. The CDR3 covers 15 residues. Germline V CDR1 and CDR2: SGHTA, FQGNSA. V lost 1 base and J lost 4, with 12 bases in between. General study results and limits: The authors attributed T-cell counts and diversity one year after transplant mostly to newly produced T cells. About two months after transplant, alpha-beta T cells reportedly came from several hundred expanded graft clones. Where some patients showed high TCRbeta diversity at day 60, it came from recipient T cells and thymic progenitors that had survived.

The authors prepared the TCRbeta library with unique molecular identifiers. MiXCR, run by TCRdb on the PCR reads, gives a single entry per CDR3 protein. This table holds some 350,000 distinct CDR3 sequences, about 17% found once. Notes on this clonotype: Its antigen is undetermined.

The chain links TRBV7-2 to TRBJ2-3, with D perhaps matching TRBD1 (5 bases). The starting material was PBMCs, mostly from graft donor cells, obtained 360 days after TCRalphabeta/CD19-depleted stem cell transplant. The source is a male patient between 2 and 10 years old who had a stem cell transplant for acute lymphoblastic leukemia, so the T cells may come from the graft donor. The CDR3 DNA is TGTGCCAGCAGCTTAGAGGGCAGGGCGGCAGATACGCAGTATTTT. This gives the protein CASSLEGRAADTQYF.